The T cell receptor beta chain under discussion was sequenced for a study of T cell repertoires and Cas9 in healthy adults. CDR1 and CDR2 from the germline V gene are SGHAT and FQNNGV. This CDR3 is 14 amino acids long. Between the trimmed V and J ends, which lost 1 base and 5 bases, there was a span of 12 bases. The table came from immunoSEQ multiplex PCR; TCRdb's copy has only in-frame clones and leaves some out. The data contain fewer than 25,000 clones, about 89% of them seen just once; the ten biggest clones take up under 2%. A remark on this clone: Antigen specificity is unknown.

Study-wide results and caveats: In vitro, SpCas9-reactive Tregs were reported to curb effector T cell proliferation and function.

The sample comprised CD4+ effector T cells (CD127+, CD25-, CD137-, CD154-) from PBMCs; culture status not recorded. The V gene is TRBV11-2, the J gene TRBJ2-7; D is possibly TRBD2 (6 bases). The clonotype was recovered from a human donor in good health. CDR3 DNA sequence: TGTGCCAGCAGCTTAGGGAGGGCAAGGCACGAGCAGTACTTC. The encoded protein is CASSLGRARHEQYF.